The next 28 T cell receptor beta chains were all read from a single sample in a study of T-cell memory formation after mild COVID-19. TCRdb ran MiXCR on the 5' RACE reads and lists one entry per CDR3 protein. The data show about 470,000 distinct CDR3 sequences, with around a quarter seen just once and around 12% held by the top ten. The sample was PBMCs or a T cell subset sorted from them (not recorded which). Receptor source: an adult woman who had mild COVID-19 (a few samples of this study predate the infection). Cell type and time point are not known.

In its sample, this clonotype was seen a few times. CDR3: CASSSQGSTNEKLFF. Written as DNA, the CDR3 is TGTGCCAGCAGCTCTCAAGGGTCAACTAATGAAAAACTGTTTTTT. The V call is TRBV7-2, the J call TRBJ1-4; no clear D gene. Looked up from germline, CDR1 is SGHTA and CDR2 is FQGNSA. The CDR3 loop spans 15 amino acids. The V end was cut by 4 bases, the J end by 0 bases, with 9 bases between.

The genes are TRBV12-3 or TRBV12-4 and TRBJ1-2, with no clear D. The CDR3 loop spans 12 amino acids. V lost 3 bases and J 2 bases, leaving 4 bases between the germline ends. The CDR3 protein is CASSLRNYGYTF. In nucleotides, the CDR3 is TGTGCCAGCAGTTTGCGGAACTATGGCTACACCTTC.

CDR3 in amino acids: CASSLAVSGGLSYNEQFF. The CDR3 nucleotides read TGCGCCAGCAGCTTGGCAGTTAGCGGGGGGCTATCCTACAATGAGCAGTTCTTC. This chain links TRBV5-1 with TRBJ2-1, with TRBD2 matching 10 bases. V lost 0 bases and J lost 1; bases outside the gene matches: 7. The CDR3 length is 18 residues. CDR1 SGHRS and CDR2 YFSETQ come from the germline V gene.

V is TRBV2 and J is TRBJ2-1; D gene unclear. Germline CDR1 SNHLY, CDR2 FYNNEI. The CDR3 has 12 residues. V was shortened by 2 bases and J by 11 bases, with 10 bases between the two germline ends. The CDR3 is CASSEMGLQQFF. CDR3 sequence (DNA): TGTGCCAGCAGTGAAATGGGCCTCCAGCAGTTCTTC.

This CDR3 is CASSLTSGGGGELFF. The CDR3 DNA follows: TGTGCCAGCAGCTTAACAAGCGGGGGCGGCGGGGAGCTGTTTTTT. The chain recombines TRBV7-2 with TRBJ2-2; TRBD2 matches at 8 bases. Germline CDR1 SGHTA, CDR2 FQGNSA. The CDR3 length is 15 residues. Trimming took 2 bases from V and 7 from J; bases not matched to a gene: 6.

The rearrangement joins TRBV7-9 to TRBJ2-7; D not resolved. The CDR3 length is 12 residues. Trimming left V 4 bases short and J 9 bases short, with 13 bases between. Germline CDR1 reads SEHNR; CDR2 reads FQNEAQ (reference sequence). The CDR3 nucleotides are TGTGCCAGCAGCTCCTCTCCCAGAGGGCAGTACTTC. This sequence encodes CASSSSPRGQYF. The whole variable domain, remainder taken from reference TRBV7-9 and TRBJ2-7, is DTGVSQNPRHKITKRGQNVTFRCDPISEHNRLYWYRQTLGQGPEFLTYFQNEAQLEKSRLLSDRFSAERPKGSFSTLEIQRTEQGDSAMYLCASSSSPRGQYFGPGTRLTVT.

This rearrangement joins TRBV6-5 to TRBJ1-2, with 7 positions matching TRBD1. The V gene end was trimmed by 5 bases and the J gene end by 5 bases; junction bases not matched to a gene: 14. CDR1 MNHEY and CDR2 SVGAGI come from the germline V gene. CDR3 length: 16 amino acids. CDR3: CASSRGTAPGGYGYTF. CDR3 DNA: TGTGCCAGCAGTCGCGGGACAGCCCCGGGAGGGTATGGCTACACCTTC.

The gene calls are TRBV7-9 and TRBJ2-7; 13 bases are shared with TRBD2. The CDR3 totals 16 residues. Germline V gene lookup returns CDR1 SEHNR and CDR2 FQNEAQ (reference sequence). Trimming cost V 5 bases and J 1 base; bases outside gene matches: 5. The CDR3 DNA follows: TGTGCCAGCAGCCCCGGACTAGCGGGGGATTCCTACGAGCAGTACTTC. Encoded protein: CASSPGLAGDSYEQYF. The full variable domain, rest sourced from reference TRBV7-9 and TRBJ2-7, is DTGVSQNPRHKITKRGQNVTFRCDPISEHNRLYWYRQTLGQGPEFLTYFQNEAQLEKSRLLSDRFSAERPKGSFSTLEIQRTEQGDSAMYLCASSPGLAGDSYEQYFGPGTRLTVT.

This clonotype was found a few times. One base away lies a much larger clone, so this may be a sequencing read error. V is TRBV6-1 and J is TRBJ2-7; 9 positions match TRBD1. The germline CDR1 and CDR2 sequences are MNHNS and SASEGT. The CDR3 sequence is 13 residues long. With V trimmed by 5 bases and J by 5 bases, 4 bases remained unmatched. The CDR3 reads CASSQQGAHEQYF. In DNA form, the CDR3 reads TGTGCCAGCAGTCAACAGGGGGCCCACGAGCAGTACTTC.

The CDR3 sequence is CSASELGTEAFF. The CDR3 coding sequence is TGCAGTGCTAGTGAATTGGGCACTGAAGCTTTCTTT. The V call is TRBV20-1, the J call TRBJ1-1; D ambiguous. V lost 3 bases and J lost 4, with 9 bases in between. The CDR3 extends over 12 amino acids. Per the germline V gene, CDR1 is DFQATT and CDR2 is SNEGSKA (reference sequence).

The rearrangement uses TRBV5-4 and TRBJ2-1, with D possibly TRBD2 on 6 matching bases. Germline values: CDR1 SGHNT, CDR2 YYREEE (reference sequence). This CDR3 is built from 19 residues. The V end was cut by 0 bases, the J end by 2 bases, with 21 bases between. As DNA, the CDR3 is TGTGCCAGCAGCTTGGGGGGGTGGCGGGACTTCCGAACCTACAATGAGCAGTTCTTC. Translation: CASSLGGWRDFRTYNEQFF. Using reference TRBV5-4 and TRBJ2-1 for the parts outside the CDR3, the full variable domain is ETGVTQSPTHLIKTRGQQVTLRCSSQSGHNTVSWYQQALGQGPQFIFQYYREEENGRGNFPPRFSGLQFPNYSSELNVNALELDDSALYLCASSLGGWRDFRTYNEQFFGPGTRLTVL.

The gene calls are TRBV12-3 or TRBV12-4 and TRBJ1-1, with 9 bases fitting TRBD1. CDR3 length equals 13 residues. V dropped 6 bases and J dropped 3; count of bases not matched to a gene: 2. CDR3: CASRRTGDTEAFF. In DNA, the CDR3 is TGTGCCAGCAGAAGGACAGGGGACACTGAAGCTTTCTTT.

There are a few counts of this clonotype. The J gene is TRBJ2-4, the V gene TRBV19; 10 bases are shared with TRBD1. The CDR3 loop spans 15 amino acids. V lost 10 bases to trimming and J lost 2 bases; unmatched junction nucleotides: 8. Germline lookup yields CDR1 LNHDA and CDR2 SQIVND (reference sequence). The CDR3 DNA reads TGTGCCACCGAAGACAGGGGGCGAACCAAAAACATTCAGTACTTC. This sequence encodes CATEDRGRTKNIQYF.

The V call is TRBV5-1, the J call TRBJ1-5, with D possibly being TRBD1 (6 bases). Germline values: CDR1 SGHRS, CDR2 YFSETQ. The CDR3 runs to 15 residues. V was clipped by 2 bases and J by 6 bases, with 15 bases between them. The CDR3 loop reads CASSLSWGQGQPQHF. CDR3 coding DNA: TGCGCCAGCAGCTTATCGTGGGGGCAGGGTCAGCCCCAGCATTTT.

V usage is TRBV7-2 and J usage is TRBJ1-1; D is undetermined. This CDR3 region has 14 residues. V dropped 4 bases and J dropped 4 bases, with 13 bases sitting between them. Looked up from germline, CDR1 is SGHTA and CDR2 is FQGNSA. DNA of the CDR3: TGTGCCAGCAGCTCACAATACTCAGGCACTGAAGCTTTCTTT. Amino acid sequence: CASSSQYSGTEAFF.

V is TRBV11-3 and J is TRBJ2-7; TRBD1 is a possible D gene (7 bases). Trimming took 11 bases from V and 0 from J, leaving 11 bases between them. The CDR3 sequence is 12 residues long. The germline CDR1 and CDR2 sequences are SGHNT and YENEEA. CDR3 in amino acids: CASGGISYEQYF. CDR3 sequence (DNA): TGTGCCTCAGGGGGGATCTCCTACGAGCAGTACTTC.

V and J are TRBV10-3 and TRBJ2-1, with D possibly TRBD1 on 6 matching bases. V lost 10 bases, J lost 6 bases, and 13 bases lay in between. Germline values: CDR1 ENHRY, CDR2 SYGVKD. This CDR3 comprises 12 residues. CDR3 loop: CATRLGGNEQFF. The CDR3 DNA reads as TGTGCCACCCGCCTAGGGGGCAATGAGCAGTTCTTC.

The chain joins TRBV5-4 to TRBJ2-1; 15 bases align to TRBD2. Germline loops: CDR1 SGHNT, CDR2 YYREEE (reference sequence). V lost 4 bases, J lost 7 bases, and 9 bases stayed unmatched. This CDR3 has 17 residues. The CDR3 spells CASSVRTSGRAGNEQFF. In nucleotides, the CDR3 is TGTGCCAGCAGCGTTCGGACTAGCGGGAGGGCAGGTAATGAGCAGTTCTTC.

This clonotype was recorded at least ten times. The V gene is TRBV7-2, the J gene TRBJ1-6; no clear D gene. Germline V gene lookup returns CDR1 SGHTA and CDR2 FQGNSA. The ends were cut back, 2 bases at V and 7 bases at J, with 3 bases in the middle. CDR3 length equals 12 residues. The CDR3 DNA reads as TGTGCCAGCAGCTTAACGAATTCACCCCTCCACTTT. Translated, it gives CASSLTNSPLHF.

The chain recombines TRBV24-1 with TRBJ2-7, with D possibly called TRBD1 or TRBD2 (6 bases each). This CDR3 contains 15 residues. The germline CDR1 and CDR2 sequences are KGHDR and SFDVKD. Trimming removed 0 bases from V and 6 bases from J, with 14 bases in between. DNA for the CDR3: TGTGCCACCAGTGATTTGAGGGGGGATCCTCGCGAGCAGTACTTC. Translated, it gives CATSDLRGDPREQYF.

This clonotype was observed a few times. The V gene is TRBV5-1, the J gene TRBJ2-1, with D unresolved. The CDR3 spans 13 residues. The V gene lost 0 bases and the J gene lost 6 bases, with 7 bases spanning the gap. Germline V lookup: CDR1 SGHRS, CDR2 YFSETQ. The CDR3, as DNA: TGCGCCAGCAGCTTGGCCGGGTTCAATGAGCAGTTCTTC. It yields the protein CASSLAGFNEQFF. Looking up the rest from reference TRBV5-1 and TRBJ2-1 gives the full variable domain: KAGVTQTPRYLIKTRGQQVTLSCSPISGHRSVSWYQQTPGQGLQFLFEYFSETQRNKGNFPGRFSGRQFSNSRSEMNVSTLELGDSALYLCASSLAGFNEQFFGPGTRLTVL.

V usage is TRBV6-6 and J usage is TRBJ2-3; 14 nucleotides match TRBD2. Losses at the gene ends were 6 bases for V and 5 bases for J; bases not matched to a gene: 19. CDR1 and CDR2 (germline): MNHNY, SVGAGI (reference sequence). The CDR3 sequence is 20 residues long. The CDR3 region has the DNA TGTGCCAGCAGCCTTTCCCGACTAGCGGGGGGGCCCCGGGAGGGAGATACGCAGTATTTT. Its protein is CASSLSRLAGGPREGDTQYF.

This clonotype has just a few counts. The chain carries TRBV27 and TRBJ2-7; D call uncertain. CDR1 and CDR2 from the germline V gene are MNHEY and SMNVEV (reference sequence). The V end lost 6 bases, the J end lost 3 bases, and 12 bases lay between the germline ends. The CDR3 totals 13 residues. DNA of the CDR3: TGTGCCAGCAGCTACGGACCGTACTACGAGCAGTACTTC. This gives the protein CASSYGPYYEQYF.

This clonotype was counted a few times. The V gene is TRBV29-1, the J gene TRBJ2-1; perhaps TRBD1 as D (6 bases). Deletions cut 6 bases from V and 1 base from J, with 13 bases between. This CDR3 region has 14 residues. Germline V gene data show CDR1 as SQVTM and CDR2 as ANQGSEA. The CDR3 DNA is TGCAGCGTCCCCAGGGGCGAATCCTACAATGAGCAGTTCTTC. It is translated as CSVPRGESYNEQFF.

The J gene is TRBJ2-2, the V gene TRBV12-3 or TRBV12-4, with a possible D match to TRBD2 (5 bases). The length of the CDR3 is 14 residues. Trimming removed 9 bases from V and 6 bases from J, with 17 bases in between. The CDR3 nucleotides read TGTGCCAGTATACTAGACCGAGTCGCCGGGGAGCTGTTTTTT. It specifies CASILDRVAGELFF.

This clonotype was seen repeatedly, ten times or more. At one end, the junction sequence differs from germline, possibly due to a read error. The chain carries TRBV7-2 and TRBJ2-1; tentatively, D is TRBD1 or TRBD2 (6 bases each). Germline V gene lookup returns CDR1 SGHTA and CDR2 FQGNSA. This CDR3 has 15 residues. DNA for the CDR3: TGTGCCAGCAGCTTAGAGGGGACTGGGGGCAGGAGTGGAGTCTTC. This gives the protein CASSLEGTGGRSGVF. The full variable domain, in which reference TRBV7-2 and TRBJ2-1 provide the parts outside the CDR3, is GAGVSQSPSNKVTEKGKDVELRCDPISGHTALYWYRQSLGQGLEFLIYFQGNSAPDKSGLPSDRFSAERTGGSVSTLTIQRTQQEDSAVYLCASSLEGTGGRSGVFGPGTRLTVL.

The rearrangement uses TRBV6-5 and TRBJ2-2; 14 bases fit TRBD2. The CDR3 spans 17 residues. The V and J ends lost 7 bases and 0 bases, in that order; junction bases with no gene match: 4. The germline V gene has CDR1 MNHEY and CDR2 SVGAGI. CDR3 nucleotides: TGTGCCAGCAAGACTAGCGGGAGGGCAGCGAACACCGGGGAGCTGTTTTTT. This encodes CASKTSGRAANTGELFF.

This clonotype was detected a few times. CDR3 amino acids: CASSPGHAREQYF. The CDR3 DNA is TGTGCCAGCAGCCCCGGACACGCGCGGGAGCAGTACTTC. The gene calls are TRBV5-5 and TRBJ2-7, with D maybe TRBD1 (5 bases). Per germline, CDR1 SGHKS and CDR2 YYEKEE (reference sequence). The CDR3 contains 13 residues. The ends were cut back, 4 bases at V and 7 bases at J, with 15 bases in the middle.